The 20 T cell receptor beta chains in this list originate from one sample, sequenced in a study of OX40 agonist ivuxolimab in advanced cancers. Method: immunoSEQ multiplex PCR; TCRdb's copy keeps in-frame clones and lacks some. The sample holds tens of thousands of clones, 84% seen once. Sample: CD4+ or CD8+ T cells sorted from blood, taken in a trial of the OX40 agonist ivuxolimab. The receptor set was obtained from an adult with an advanced solid tumor such as melanoma, head and neck, liver or kidney cancer.

The V gene is TRBV19, the J gene TRBJ2-7; 7 bases map to TRBD1. This CDR3 has 15 residues. Germline trimming cut 1 base from V and 4 bases from J; bases unmatched to any gene: 7. The V gene's germline CDR1 is LNHDA and CDR2 SQIVND (reference sequence). This CDR3 is CASSIADRAIYEQYF. DNA for the CDR3: TGTGCCAGTAGTATAGCTGACAGGGCAATTTACGAGCAGTACTTC.

The V and J genes are TRBV9 and TRBJ2-1, with no clear D. This CDR3 has 12 residues. Trimming removed 0 bases at V and 8 bases at J, with 6 bases between. Germline CDR1 SGDLS, CDR2 YYNGEE. CDR3 nucleotide sequence: TGTGCCAGCAGCGTAGAAGACGATGAGCAGTTCTTC. This encodes CASSVEDDEQFF. Full variable domain (remainder filled in from reference TRBV9 and TRBJ2-1): DSGVTQTPKHLITATGQRVTLRCSPRSGDLSVYWYQQSLDQGLQFLIQYYNGEERAKGNILERFSAQQFPDLHSELNLSSLELGDSALYFCASSVEDDEQFFGPGTRLTVL.

The rearrangement links TRBV6-5 to TRBJ1-1; D gene uncertain. Trimming stripped 2 bases from V and 4 bases from J, with 11 bases between. The CDR3 length is 14 residues. The V gene's germline CDR1 is MNHEY and CDR2 SVGAGI. The CDR3 loop is CASSYQPDGTEAFF. In nucleotides, the CDR3 is TGTGCCAGCAGTTACCAACCAGACGGCACTGAAGCTTTCTTT.

The genes are TRBV18 and TRBJ2-7, with D possibly being TRBD2 (5 bases). The CDR3 has 14 residues. Germline V CDR1 and CDR2: KGHSH, LQKENI. Trimming stripped 4 bases from V and 6 bases from J, with 16 bases between. The CDR3 nucleotides read TGTGCCAGCTCACTCACAGACCTTGCGGGCGAGCAGTACTTC. Translation gives CASSLTDLAGEQYF.

This clone was counted once. This sequence joins TRBV5-1 and TRBJ1-5; no reliable D call. CDR3 size: 14 residues. Germline V lookup: CDR1 SGHRS, CDR2 YFSETQ. Between the trimmed V and J ends, which lost 2 bases and 5 bases, there was a span of 11 bases. The CDR3 DNA reads as TGCGCCAGCAGCTTCCTCCATCGTGATCAGCCCCAGCATTTT. It specifies CASSFLHRDQPQHF.

The V and J genes are TRBV5-1 and TRBJ2-5; the match to TRBD1 covers 9 bases. The V gene end was trimmed by 4 bases and the J gene end by 2 bases; junction bases not matched to a gene: 9. The CDR3 has 16 residues. Per germline, CDR1 SGHRS and CDR2 YFSETQ. CDR3 sequence: CASSPYRGHLQETQYF. The CDR3 nucleotides read TGCGCCAGCAGCCCATACAGGGGGCACCTTCAAGAGACCCAGTACTTC.

In this sample, this clone turned up once. The J gene is TRBJ2-7, the V gene TRBV9, with 12 bases that match TRBD2. The DNA end lines up better with TRBJ2-5; the J call may be wrong. The CDR3 runs to 15 residues. Germline V lookup: CDR1 SGDLS, CDR2 YYNGEE. The CDR3 DNA reads TGTGCCAGCAGTGAGACTAGCGGGAGTCGAGAGACCCAGTACTTC. This sequence encodes CASSETSGSRETQYF.

The chain uses TRBV5-4 and TRBJ1-1; D gene unclear. In germline, CDR1 is SGHNT, CDR2 YYREEE (reference sequence). This CDR3 has 13 amino acids. Trimming pared 3 bases from V and 5 bases from J, leaving 11 bases between. Here the CDR3 reads CASSSSTRTEAFF. The CDR3 DNA reads as TGTGCCAGCAGCTCCTCCACACGAACTGAAGCTTTCTTT.

On this clone: Germline is not matched at one junction end, which may reflect a read error. The gene calls are TRBV5-1 and TRBJ2-5; D call uncertain. The J call may be mistaken, given a closer DNA end match to TRBJ2-7. The CDR3 has 12 residues. Germline CDR1 reads SGHRS; CDR2 reads YFSETQ. The CDR3 DNA sequence: TGCGCCAGCAGTTTGGACGGCTACGAGCAGTACTTC. As protein: CASSLDGYEQYF.

The chain joins TRBV19 to TRBJ2-7, with unresolved D. In germline, CDR1 is LNHDA, CDR2 SQIVND (reference sequence). V lost 1 base to trimming and J lost 2 bases, with 12 bases between them. This CDR3 region has 15 residues. In nucleotides, the CDR3 is TGTGCCAGTAGTATAGGTCTTTCTGCCCCCTACGAGCAGTACTTC. Amino acid sequence: CASSIGLSAPYEQYF.

The genes are TRBV18 and TRBJ1-1; a possible D gene is TRBD1 (5 bases). CDR3 size: 14 residues. The germline V gene encodes CDR1 KGHSH and CDR2 LQKENI. Trimming shortened V by 5 bases and J by 4 bases, and 14 bases separated the two germline ends. The CDR3 bases are TGTGCCAGCTCAATAACGGGGGACGGCACTGAAGCTTTCTTT. This sequence encodes CASSITGDGTEAFF. Based on the CDR3 plus reference TRBV18 and TRBJ1-1, the full variable domain is NAGVMQNPRHLVRRRGQEARLRCSPMKGHSHVYWYRQLPEEGLKFMVYLQKENIIDESGMPKERFSAEFPKEGPSILRIQQVVRGDSAAYFCASSITGDGTEAFFGQGTRLTVV.

The V call is TRBV18, the J call TRBJ2-5; D unclear. The germline gives CDR1 KGHSH, CDR2 LQKENI. V was clipped by 2 bases and J by 1 base, with 11 bases between them. The CDR3 runs to 15 residues. The CDR3 DNA follows: TGTGCCAGCTCACCAGTCTTTCACAGCCAAGAGACCCAGTACTTC. It yields the protein CASSPVFHSQETQYF.

The V call is TRBV19, the J call TRBJ2-2; 12 bases are shared with TRBD2. CDR1 and CDR2 from the germline V gene are LNHDA and SQIVND (reference sequence). This CDR3 is 16 amino acids long. Trimming took 7 bases from V and 5 from J; bases not matched to a gene: 8. The CDR3 spells CASIPPGTSGTGELFF. The DNA of the CDR3 is TGTGCCAGTATACCTCCCGGGACTAGCGGGACCGGGGAGCTGTTTTTT.

The CDR3 coding sequence is TGTGCCAGCAGCCCAGACTCCGGGACCGGGGGTAGAGGGCCCCAGCATTTT. It yields the protein CASSPDSGTGGRGPQHF. This sequence joins TRBV9 and TRBJ1-5; tentatively, D is TRBD1 (5 bases). Germline assignment: CDR1 SGDLS and CDR2 YYNGEE. This CDR3 is built from 17 residues. Trimming cost V 4 bases and J 9 bases, with 26 bases left between them. The variable domain in full, with the rest retrieved from reference TRBV9 and TRBJ1-5, is DSGVTQTPKHLITATGQRVTLRCSPRSGDLSVYWYQQSLDQGLQFLIQYYNGEERAKGNILERFSAQQFPDLHSELNLSSLELGDSALYFCASSPDSGTGGRGPQHFGDGTRLSIL.

The chain is built from TRBV11-3 and TRBJ2-7; TRBD1 is a possible D gene (6 bases). Trimming took off 4 bases at V and 9 bases at J, with 25 bases between the two ends. Germline CDR1 SGHNT, CDR2 YENEEA. The CDR3 length is 16 residues. The CDR3 DNA is TGTGCCAGCAGCTCCCAACCCGGGACACCCTCCAAGGGGCAGTACTTC. It encodes CASSSQPGTPSKGQYF.

This clone was seen only once. The chain has TRBV7-2 and TRBJ2-7; D unclear. V lost 0 bases and J 6 bases, leaving 15 bases between the germline ends. Germline CDR1 and CDR2: SGHTA and FQGNSA. The CDR3 contains 15 residues. In DNA, the CDR3 is TGTGCCAGCAGCTTAGCAACCTCGAAACCCGTCGAGCAGTACTTC. As protein: CASSLATSKPVEQYF. The full variable domain, with the rest looked up from reference TRBV7-2 and TRBJ2-7, is GAGVSQSPSNKVTEKGKDVELRCDPISGHTALYWYRQSLGQGLEFLIYFQGNSAPDKSGLPSDRFSAERTGGSVSTLTIQRTQQEDSAVYLCASSLATSKPVEQYFGPGTRLTVT.

The V and J genes are TRBV2 and TRBJ2-1; D might be TRBD1 or TRBD2, each matching 6 bases. The V gene lost 10 bases and the J gene lost 6 bases, with 28 bases spanning the gap. Per germline, CDR1 SNHLY and CDR2 FYNNEI. The CDR3 spans 17 residues. The CDR3 coding sequence is TGTGCCATAGCGGACAGAGCGGGTAGGCCCTGGAGCAATGAGCAGTTCTTC. Its protein product is CAIADRAGRPWSNEQFF.

In its sample, this clone was seen once. This chain uses TRBV2 with TRBJ2-7, with 11 positions matching TRBD1. The germline V gene encodes CDR1 SNHLY and CDR2 FYNNEI. V gave up 6 bases and J gave up 6 bases; unmatched junction bases: 10. The CDR3 has 15 amino acids. Here the CDR3 reads CASRAGQGALGEQYF. In DNA form, the CDR3 reads TGTGCCAGCAGGGCAGGACAGGGGGCGCTTGGCGAGCAGTACTTC.

V is TRBV4-1 and J is TRBJ2-5; 7 nucleotides line up with TRBD1. The ends lost 1 base at V and 1 base at J; junction bases unmatched: 6. The CDR3 is made up of 16 amino acids. Germline V gene sequence: CDR1 MGHRA, CDR2 YSYEKL. The CDR3 DNA reads as TGCGCCAGCAGCCAAGGTGTTGACAGGGCCCAAGAGACCCAGTACTTC. Its translation is CASSQGVDRAQETQYF.

The gene calls are TRBV18 and TRBJ2-7, with D possibly being TRBD2 (5 bases). The CDR3 runs 15 residues. V was cut by 2 bases and J by 6 bases, with 17 bases left in between. Germline V gene sequence: CDR1 KGHSH, CDR2 LQKENI. The CDR3, as DNA: TGTGCCAGCTCACCAGCTGACGGAGCGGCATCCGAGCAGTACTTC. Its translation is CASSPADGAASEQYF.